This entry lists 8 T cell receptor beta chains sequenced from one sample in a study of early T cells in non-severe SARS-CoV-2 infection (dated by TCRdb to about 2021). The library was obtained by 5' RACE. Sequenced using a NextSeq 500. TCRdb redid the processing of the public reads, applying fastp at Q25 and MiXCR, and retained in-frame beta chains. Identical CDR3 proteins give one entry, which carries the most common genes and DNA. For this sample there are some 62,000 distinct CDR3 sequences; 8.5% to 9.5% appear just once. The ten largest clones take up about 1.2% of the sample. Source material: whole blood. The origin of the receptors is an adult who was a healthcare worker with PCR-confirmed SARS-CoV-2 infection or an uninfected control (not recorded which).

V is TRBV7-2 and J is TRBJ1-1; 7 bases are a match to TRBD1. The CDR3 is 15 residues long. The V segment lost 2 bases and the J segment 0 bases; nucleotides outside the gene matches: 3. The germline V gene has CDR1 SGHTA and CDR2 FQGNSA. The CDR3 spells CASSLKTGMNTEAFF. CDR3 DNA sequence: TGTGCCAGCAGCTTAAAGACAGGGATGAACACTGAAGCTTTCTTT.

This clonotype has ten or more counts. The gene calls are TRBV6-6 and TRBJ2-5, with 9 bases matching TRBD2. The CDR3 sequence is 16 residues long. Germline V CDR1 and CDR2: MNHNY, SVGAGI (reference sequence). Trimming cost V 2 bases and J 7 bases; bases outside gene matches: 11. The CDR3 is CASSYVASGVSVTQYF. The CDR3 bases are TGTGCCAGCAGTTACGTCGCTAGCGGGGTCTCTGTGACCCAGTACTTC.

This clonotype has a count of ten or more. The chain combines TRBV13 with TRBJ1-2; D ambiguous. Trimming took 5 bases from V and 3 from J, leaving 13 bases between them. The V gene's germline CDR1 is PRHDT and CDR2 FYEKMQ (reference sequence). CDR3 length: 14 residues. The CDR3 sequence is CASSIEGIDYGYTF. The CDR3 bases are TGTGCCAGCAGCATAGAGGGTATCGACTATGGCTACACCTTC.

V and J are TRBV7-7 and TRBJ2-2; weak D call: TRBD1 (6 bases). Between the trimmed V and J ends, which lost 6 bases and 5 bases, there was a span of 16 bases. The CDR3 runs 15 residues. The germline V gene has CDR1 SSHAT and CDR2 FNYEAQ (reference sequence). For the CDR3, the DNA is TGTGCCAGCAGTCCGAGGACAGACCGGACCGGGGAGCTGTTTTTT. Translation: CASSPRTDRTGELFF.

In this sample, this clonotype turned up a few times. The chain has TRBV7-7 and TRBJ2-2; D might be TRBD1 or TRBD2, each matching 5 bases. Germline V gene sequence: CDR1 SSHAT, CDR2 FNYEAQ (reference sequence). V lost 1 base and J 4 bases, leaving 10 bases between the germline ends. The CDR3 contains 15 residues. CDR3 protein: CASSLVSGTTGELFF. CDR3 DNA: TGTGCCAGCAGCTTAGTTTCCGGGACCACCGGGGAGCTGTTTTTT.

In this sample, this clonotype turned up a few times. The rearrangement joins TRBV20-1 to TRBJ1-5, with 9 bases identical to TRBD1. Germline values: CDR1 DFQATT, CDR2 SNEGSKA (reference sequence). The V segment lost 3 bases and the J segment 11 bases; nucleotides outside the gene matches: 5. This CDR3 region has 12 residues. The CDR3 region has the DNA TGCAGTGCTAGGACACAGGGGGCGACCCAGCATTTT. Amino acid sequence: CSARTQGATQHF.

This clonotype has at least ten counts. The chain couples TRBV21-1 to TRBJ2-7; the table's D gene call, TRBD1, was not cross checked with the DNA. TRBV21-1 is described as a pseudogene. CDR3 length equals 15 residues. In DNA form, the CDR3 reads TGTGCCAGCAGCAAAGGAGGTCGACAGGGTAACGAGCAGTACGTC. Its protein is CASSKGGRQGNEQYV.

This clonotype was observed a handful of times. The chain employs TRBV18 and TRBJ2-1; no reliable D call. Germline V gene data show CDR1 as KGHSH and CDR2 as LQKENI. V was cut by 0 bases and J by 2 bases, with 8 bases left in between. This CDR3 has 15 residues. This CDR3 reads CASSPPWAAYNEQFF. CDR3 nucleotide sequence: TGTGCCAGCTCACCACCCTGGGCAGCCTACAATGAGCAGTTCTTC.